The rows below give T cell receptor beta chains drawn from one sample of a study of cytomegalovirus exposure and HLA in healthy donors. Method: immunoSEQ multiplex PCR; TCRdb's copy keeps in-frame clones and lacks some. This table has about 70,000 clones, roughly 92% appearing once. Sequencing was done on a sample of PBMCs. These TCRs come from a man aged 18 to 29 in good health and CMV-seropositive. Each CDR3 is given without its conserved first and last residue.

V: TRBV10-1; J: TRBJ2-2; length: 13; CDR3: ASSGPGTSTGELF
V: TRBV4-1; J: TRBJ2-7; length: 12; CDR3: ASSQQDNSYEQY
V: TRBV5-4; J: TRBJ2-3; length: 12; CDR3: ASSLDYFTDTQY
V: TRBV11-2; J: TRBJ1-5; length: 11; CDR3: ASSLSRDQPQH
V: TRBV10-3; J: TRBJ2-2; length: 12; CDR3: AIKKAGLTGELF
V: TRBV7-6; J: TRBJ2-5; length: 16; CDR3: ASSPFPGQGEIQETQY
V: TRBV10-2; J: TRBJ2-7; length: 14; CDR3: ASTLRASGRGYEQY
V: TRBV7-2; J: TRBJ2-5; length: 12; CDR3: ASSLQGMSETQY
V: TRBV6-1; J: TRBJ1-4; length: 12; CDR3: ASRGEGPWGKLF
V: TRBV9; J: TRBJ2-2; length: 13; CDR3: ASSPGHQNTGELF
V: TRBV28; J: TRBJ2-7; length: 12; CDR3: ASSPTSGVYEQY
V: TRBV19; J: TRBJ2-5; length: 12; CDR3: ASSPRTGEETQY
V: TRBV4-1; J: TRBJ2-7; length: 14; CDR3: ASSQETGLAGYEQY
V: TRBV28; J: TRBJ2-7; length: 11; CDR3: ASRLGRFYEQY
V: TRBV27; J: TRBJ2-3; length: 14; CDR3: ASSLSWSGRGDTQY
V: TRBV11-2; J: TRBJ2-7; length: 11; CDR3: ASSLGTSFEQY
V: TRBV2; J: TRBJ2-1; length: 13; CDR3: ASSEVLAGTNEQF
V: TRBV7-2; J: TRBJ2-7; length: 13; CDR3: ASSLGAGDRYEQY
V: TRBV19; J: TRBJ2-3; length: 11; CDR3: ASSITRTDTQY
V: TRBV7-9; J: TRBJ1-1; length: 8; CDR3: ASSLTEAF
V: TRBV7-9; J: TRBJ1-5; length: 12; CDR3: ASSFMGEGQPQH
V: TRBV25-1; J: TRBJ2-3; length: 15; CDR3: ASSEQRGGLIGDTQY
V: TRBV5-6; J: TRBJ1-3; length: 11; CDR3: ASSSFPGNTIY
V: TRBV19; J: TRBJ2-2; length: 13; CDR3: ATSSSGSGTGELF
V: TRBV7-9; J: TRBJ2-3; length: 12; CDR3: ASSPTGITDTQY
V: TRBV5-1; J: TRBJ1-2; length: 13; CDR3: ASSMSPGQGDGYT
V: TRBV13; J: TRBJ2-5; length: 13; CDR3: ASSKKTVSGETQY
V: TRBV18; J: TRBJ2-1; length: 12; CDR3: ASSPTSGDNEQF
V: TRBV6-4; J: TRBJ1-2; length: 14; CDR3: ASSDSPGQGADGYT
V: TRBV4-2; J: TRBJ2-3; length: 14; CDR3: ASSQDGGSGGDTQY
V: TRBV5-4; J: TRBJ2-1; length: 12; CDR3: ASSLAGGIDEQF
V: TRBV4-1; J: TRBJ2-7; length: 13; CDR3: ASSPGLAGGYEQY
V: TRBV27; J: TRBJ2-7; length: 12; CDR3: ASRPGTSGYEQY
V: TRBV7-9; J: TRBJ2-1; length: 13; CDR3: ASSLEGTGYDEQF
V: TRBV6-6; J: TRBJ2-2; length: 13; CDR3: ASNKRQGDTGELF
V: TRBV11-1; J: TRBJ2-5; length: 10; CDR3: ASSLTEETQY
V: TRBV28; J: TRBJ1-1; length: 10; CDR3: ASLGGTPEAF
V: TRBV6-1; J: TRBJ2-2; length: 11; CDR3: ASSSQGPWELF
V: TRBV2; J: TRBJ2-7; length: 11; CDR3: ASSPGTSSEQY
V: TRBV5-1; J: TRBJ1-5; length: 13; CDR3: ASSFGGDGNQPQH
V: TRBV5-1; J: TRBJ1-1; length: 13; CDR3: ASSPGTGMNTEAF
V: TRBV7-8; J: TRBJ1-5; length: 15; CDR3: ASSPKGHINSNQPQH
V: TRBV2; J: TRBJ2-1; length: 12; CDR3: ASSDQLAFNEQF
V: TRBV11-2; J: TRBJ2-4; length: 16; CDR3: ASTSTSGSSGAKNIQY
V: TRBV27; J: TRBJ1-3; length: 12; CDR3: ASRQGITGNTIY
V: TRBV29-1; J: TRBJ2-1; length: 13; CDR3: SVARAGVAVNEQF
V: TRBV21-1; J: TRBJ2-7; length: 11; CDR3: ASSKGTGYEQY
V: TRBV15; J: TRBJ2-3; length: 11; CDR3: ASKREPTDTQY
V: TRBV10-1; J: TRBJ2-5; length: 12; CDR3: ASSGSRGKETQY